This TCR beta chain emerged from a study of post-analysis software for immune sequencing data. Study outcomes and limitations: TRBV segments more frequent in patients than in controls numbered several and included TRBV5-6, TRBV5-1 and TRBV20-1.

On this clonotype: Its specificity is unknown. Germline is not matched at one junction end, which may reflect a read error.

Germline V gene data show CDR1 as SGHRS and CDR2 as YFSETQ. The CDR3 loop spans 13 amino acids. Sequencing libraries made from TCR beta cDNA carried unique molecular identifiers. TCRdb independently ran MiXCR on the PCR reads; one entry per CDR3 protein. Of 450,000 or so distinct CDR3 sequences in the sample, approximately 46% were seen once. Sequenced input: blood. The TCR comes from a girl between 5 and 17 years old with multiple sclerosis. The V gene is TRBV5-1, the J gene TRBJ2-5; no clear D. The end of the DNA fits TRBJ2-7 better, so the J call may be wrong. CDR3 nucleotides: TGCGCCAGCAGCTTGTTGGTCTCCCACGAGCAGTACTTC. Protein sequence: CASSLLVSHEQYF.